The sequence of this T cell receptor beta chain was determined in a study of identical twins' blood T cells. Study context: About six alpha and roughly six beta libraries together yielded roughly 50 million reads. Study-level results: Top TCRbeta clonotypes were shared more with twin than unrelated donors. Twin repertoire similarity may partly reflect shared environment.

This clonotype appeared a few times. Its antigen is undetermined. Each CDR3 protein gets one entry after TCRdb re-called the 5' RACE reads with MiXCR. The top ten hold about 6% of the sample, which has around 380,000 distinct CDR3 sequences, roughly 31% seen once. The CDR3 covers 16 residues. Germline CDR1 reads LNHDA; CDR2 reads SQIVND (reference sequence). V shed 10 bases, J shed 4 bases, and the junction held 12 bases outside the gene matches. This sequence joins TRBV19 and TRBJ2-1; 11 nucleotides align to TRBD2. This receptor was taken from a woman aged 18 to 55 in good health. The source material was PBMCs. In DNA, the CDR3 is TGTGCCACCAACCCCGTGACTAGCGGGACTTACAATGAGCAGTTCTTC. Translating it yields CATNPVTSGTYNEQFF.